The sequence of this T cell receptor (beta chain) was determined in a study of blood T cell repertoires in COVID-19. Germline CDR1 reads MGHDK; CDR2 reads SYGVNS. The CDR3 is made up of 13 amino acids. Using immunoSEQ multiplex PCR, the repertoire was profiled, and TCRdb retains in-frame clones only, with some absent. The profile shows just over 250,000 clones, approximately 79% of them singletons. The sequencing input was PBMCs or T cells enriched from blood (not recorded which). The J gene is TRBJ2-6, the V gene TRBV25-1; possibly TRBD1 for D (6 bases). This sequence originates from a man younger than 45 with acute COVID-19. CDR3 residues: CAAGVAGANVLTF. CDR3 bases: TGTGCTGCAGGGGTTGCCGGGGCCAACGTCCTGACTTTC.